These 27 T cell receptor beta chains originate from one sample sequenced in a study of cytomegalovirus exposure and HLA in healthy donors (dated by TCRdb to 2016 to 2017). Library preparation used the immunoSEQ multiplex PCR assay. A mixture of 60 forward primers for TCR Vbeta segments and 13 reverse primers for TCR Jbeta segments was used in the multiplex PCR. TCRdb re-hosts the immuneACCESS table, in-frame sequences only. Its copies lack some clones; in the studies checked, an unresolved V gene accounts for under half of them, and the cause for the rest is not known. The sample table holds roughly 63,000 clones, of which 60% to 80% were seen once. Around 25% of the sample is held by the ten biggest clonotypes. The source material was PBMCs. The receptors come from a woman in her thirties or forties in good health and CMV-seropositive.

The rearrangement links TRBV5-1 to TRBJ1-2; 9 nucleotides match TRBD1. CDR1 SGHRS and CDR2 YFSETQ come from the germline V gene. This CDR3 has 16 amino acids. J lost 5 bases, V lost 3 bases, and 11 bases had no gene match. CDR3 sequence: CASSYEAQTGGYGYTF. The CDR3 bases are TGCGCCAGCAGCTACGAGGCCCAGACAGGGGGTTATGGCTACACCTTC.

This sequence joins TRBV6-5 and TRBJ2-5, with TRBD1 matching over 7 bases. Germline V gene lookup returns CDR1 MNHEY and CDR2 SVGAGI. The CDR3 has 15 amino acids. Germline trimming cut 7 bases from V and 5 bases from J; bases unmatched to any gene: 13. CDR3 in amino acids: CASKLFPGGGETQYF. CDR3 DNA: TGTGCCAGCAAATTGTTCCCAGGGGGTGGGGAGACCCAGTACTTC.

The V call is TRBV5-1, the J call TRBJ1-1; D unresolved. This CDR3 is built from 14 residues. CDR1 SGHRS and CDR2 YFSETQ come from the germline V gene. V was pared by 2 bases and J by 7 bases, with 15 bases between. Here the CDR3 DNA reads TGCGCCAGCAGCTTTGGGATGGCGGGGAATGAAGCTTTCTTT. This gives the protein CASSFGMAGNEAFF.

The chain links TRBV15 to TRBJ2-1, with TRBD2 identical over 10 bases. V shed 3 bases, J shed 4 bases, and the junction held 6 bases outside the gene matches. This CDR3 has 16 amino acids. Germline V lookup: CDR1 LNHNV, CDR2 YYDKDF (reference sequence). CDR3: CATSSRSGGGYNEQFF. In nucleotides, the CDR3 is TGTGCCACCAGCAGCCGAAGCGGGGGGGGTTACAATGAGCAGTTCTTC. The full variable domain, in which reference TRBV15 and TRBJ2-1 provide the parts outside the CDR3, is DAMVIQNPRYQVTQFGKPVTLSCSQTLNHNVMYWYQQKSSQAPKLLFHYYDKDFNNEADTPDNFQSRRPNTSFCFLDIRSPGLGDTAMYLCATSSRSGGGYNEQFFGPGTRLTVL.

This clone appeared a few times. The V call is TRBV7-2, the J call TRBJ1-1, with TRBD1 matching over 7 bases. CDR3 length: 15 residues. Unmatched junction bases numbered 10, after V lost 5 bases and J lost 4 bases. Germline CDR1 reads SGHTA; CDR2 reads FQGNSA. CDR3 nucleotide sequence: TGTGCCAGCAGCCAGGACAGGATTGTCAGCACTGAAGCTTTCTTT. It yields the protein CASSQDRIVSTEAFF.

The genes are TRBV11-2 and TRBJ1-1; TRBD1 is a possible D gene (5 bases). Germline V gene data show CDR1 as SGHAT and CDR2 as FQNNGV. The CDR3 consists of 13 residues. The V end lost 3 bases, the J end lost 4 bases, and 9 bases lay between the germline ends. The chain's CDR3 is CASSFARGTEAFF. CDR3 nucleotide sequence: TGTGCCAGCAGCTTTGCAAGGGGCACTGAAGCTTTCTTT.

This chain links TRBV2 with TRBJ2-7, with TRBD1 matching 10 bases. The CDR3 covers 14 residues. Germline V gene data show CDR1 as SNHLY and CDR2 as FYNNEI. V gave up 7 bases and J gave up 6 bases; unmatched junction bases: 9. The CDR3 reads CASNRDRGEAEQYF. In DNA, the CDR3 is TGTGCCAGCAACAGGGACAGGGGAGAAGCCGAGCAGTACTTC.

The CDR3 coding sequence is TGTGCCAGCAGCTTAACCCGGGACAGGGGAGAGACCCAGTACTTC. Amino acids: CASSLTRDRGETQYF. This chain connects TRBV5-6 to TRBJ2-5; TRBD1 matches 10 bases. The CDR3 runs 15 residues. Germline assignment: CDR1 SGHDT and CDR2 YYEEEE. The V and J ends lost 2 bases and 4 bases, in that order; junction bases with no gene match: 5. Full variable domain (outside the CDR3, taken from reference TRBV5-6 and TRBJ2-5): DAGVTQSPTHLIKTRGQQVTLRCSPKSGHDTVSWYQQALGQGPQFIFQYYEEEERQRGNFPDRFSGHQFPNYSSELNVNALLLGDSALYLCASSLTRDRGETQYFGPGTRLLVL.

J is TRBJ2-1 and V is TRBV2, with TRBD1 as a possible D gene (5 bases). This CDR3 region has 14 residues. With 7 bases removed from V and 5 bases from J, the gap between germline ends came to 15 bases. Germline assignment: CDR1 SNHLY and CDR2 FYNNEI. CDR3 protein: CASKQALRNNEQFF. DNA for the CDR3: TGTGCCAGCAAACAGGCACTAAGAAACAATGAGCAGTTCTTC.

V gene TRBV27 combines with J gene TRBJ1-6; 10 bases fit TRBD1. The CDR3 loop spans 15 amino acids. Looked up from germline, CDR1 is MNHEY and CDR2 is SMNVEV (reference sequence). V lost 6 bases to trimming and J lost 9 bases; unmatched junction nucleotides: 8. This CDR3 is CASSLMGQGISPLHF. The DNA for the CDR3 is TGTGCCAGCAGCTTGATGGGACAGGGGATTTCACCCCTCCACTTT.

This clone was detected only a few times. The V and J genes are TRBV4-3 and TRBJ1-2; 7 bases match TRBD1. The trim removed 0 bases at V and 4 bases at J, leaving 5 bases unmatched. Germline loops: CDR1 LGHNA, CDR2 YSLEER. The CDR3 totals 15 residues. This CDR3 is CASSQDTGDPYGYTF. In DNA, the CDR3 is TGCGCCAGCAGCCAAGATACAGGGGATCCCTATGGCTACACCTTC.

The V and J genes are TRBV2 and TRBJ1-5, with 8 bases identical to TRBD1. CDR1 and CDR2 from the germline V gene are SNHLY and FYNNEI. The CDR3 is 15 residues long. V lost 6 bases to trimming and J lost 6 bases; unmatched junction nucleotides: 10. The CDR3 protein is CASSISGGQAQPQHF. CDR3 coding DNA: TGTGCCAGCAGCATCTCAGGGGGCCAAGCTCAGCCCCAGCATTTT.

J is TRBJ2-3 and V is TRBV7-2, with 7 bases fitting TRBD2. CDR3 length: 14 amino acids. J gave up 6 bases and V 5 bases, and 8 bases lay outside the gene matches. Per the germline V gene, CDR1 is SGHTA and CDR2 is FQGNSA. CDR3 in DNA: TGTGCCAGCAGCCCCGCTCCCGGGAGGGATACGCAGTATTTT. It codes for CASSPAPGRDTQYF.

The rearrangement uses TRBV4-1 and TRBJ2-7; 7 nucleotides line up with TRBD2. The CDR3 contains 15 residues. CDR1 and CDR2 (germline): MGHRA, YSYEKL. V was pared by 1 base and J by 5 bases, with 8 bases of the junction left unmatched. In DNA, the CDR3 is TGCGCCAGCAGCCAAGTCGGACTAGAAACCCACGAGCAGTACTTC. It codes for CASSQVGLETHEQYF.

The chain carries TRBV28 and TRBJ2-3; TRBD2 aligns across 7 bases. J was trimmed by 4 bases and V by 1 base; bases with no gene match: 8. This CDR3 is built from 16 residues. The germline V gene has CDR1 MDHEN and CDR2 SYDVKM. The CDR3 DNA sequence: TGTGCCAGCAGTTTATTAGCGGGCCCTGGGGCAGATACGCAGTATTTT. Its translation: CASSLLAGPGADTQYF.

This rearrangement joins TRBV5-6 to TRBJ1-4; TRBD1 agrees at 8 bases. In germline, CDR1 is SGHDT, CDR2 YYEEEE. The CDR3 covers 14 residues. The V segment lost 6 bases and the J segment 6 bases; nucleotides outside the gene matches: 7. This CDR3 reads CASTRGQGDEKLFF. CDR3 coding DNA: TGTGCCAGCACCAGGGGGCAGGGGGATGAAAAACTGTTTTTT.

The chain joins TRBV11-2 to TRBJ2-1; D might be TRBD1 (5 bases). The CDR3 extends over 14 amino acids. The germline V gene encodes CDR1 SGHAT and CDR2 FQNNGV. The V end was cut by 5 bases, the J end by 2 bases, with 10 bases between. CDR3 region: CASSQVTAYNEQFF. The CDR3 DNA reads as TGTGCCAGCAGCCAAGTGACAGCCTACAATGAGCAGTTCTTC.

The sample holds one count of this clone. CDR3 sequence: CASSLSAGGDRGTQYF. CDR3 nucleotides: TGTGCCAGCAGCTTATCAGCGGGGGGGGATAGGGGGACCCAGTACTTC. The rearrangement uses TRBV7-2 and TRBJ2-5; 10 bases are shared with TRBD2. CDR1 SGHTA and CDR2 FQGNSA come from the germline V gene. The V and J ends lost 2 bases and 7 bases, in that order; junction bases with no gene match: 10. The CDR3 is 16 residues long.

This clone was picked up a small number of times. The chain is built from TRBV29-1 and TRBJ1-2; D ambiguous. The ends were cut back, 3 bases at V and 1 base at J, with 9 bases in the middle. Germline CDR1 SQVTM, CDR2 ANQGSEA. The CDR3 runs to 13 residues. CDR3 bases: TGCAGCGTTGATACATCCAGTAACTATGGCTACACCTTC. Protein product: CSVDTSSNYGYTF.

This sequence joins TRBV9 and TRBJ2-2, with 8 bases identical to TRBD1. J lost 6 bases, V lost 0 bases, and 7 bases had no gene match. Germline CDR1 reads SGDLS; CDR2 reads YYNGEE. CDR3 length: 16 amino acids. In DNA form, the CDR3 reads TGTGCCAGCAGCGTAGTAGACAGGGGAATCGCCGGGGAGCTGTTTTTT. Its translation is CASSVVDRGIAGELFF. The full variable domain, in which reference TRBV9 and TRBJ2-2 provide the parts outside the CDR3, is DSGVTQTPKHLITATGQRVTLRCSPRSGDLSVYWYQQSLDQGLQFLIQYYNGEERAKGNILERFSAQQFPDLHSELNLSSLELGDSALYFCASSVVDRGIAGELFFGEGSRLTVL.

This clone was seen once. This sequence joins TRBV7-9 and TRBJ2-1; D might be TRBD2 (6 bases). The germline V gene has CDR1 SEHNR and CDR2 FQNEAQ (reference sequence). V shed 4 bases and J shed 6 bases, with 10 bases lying between them. The length of the CDR3 is 13 residues. The CDR3 spells CASSSGGLNEQFF. The CDR3 DNA follows: TGTGCCAGCAGCTCCGGGGGTCTCAATGAGCAGTTCTTC.

This clone is a singleton in its sample. The rearrangement links TRBV16 to TRBJ1-2; weak D call: TRBD1 (5 bases). Germline V lookup: CDR1 KGHSY, CDR2 FQNENV. The CDR3 runs to 15 residues. V dropped 3 bases and J dropped 4 bases, with 15 bases sitting between them. CDR3 amino acids: CASSQLSQVIYGYTF. The CDR3 DNA is TGTGCCAGCAGCCAGCTTTCACAGGTCATCTATGGCTACACCTTC.

The chain recombines TRBV6-1 with TRBJ2-7, with D maybe TRBD2 (7 bases). The V end was cut by 2 bases, the J end by 5 bases, with 16 bases between. The CDR3 length is 15 residues. CDR1 and CDR2 from the germline V gene are MNHNS and SASEGT. The CDR3 DNA follows: TGTGCCAGCAGTGAAAAGGGGGGGGGTAGTGACGAGCAGTACTTC. Residues: CASSEKGGGSDEQYF.

The chain links TRBV14 to TRBJ2-4; weak D call: TRBD2 (6 bases). The CDR3 has 13 amino acids. The V end lost 0 bases, the J end lost 9 bases, and 9 bases lay between the germline ends. CDR1 SGHDN and CDR2 FVKESK come from the germline V gene. The CDR3 DNA reads as TGTGCCAGCAGCCAAGACTGGAGGGGCATTCAGTACTTC. It is translated as CASSQDWRGIQYF.

The V call is TRBV5-1, the J call TRBJ2-4; 10 bases are shared with TRBD1. The CDR3 is 16 residues long. Germline CDR1 and CDR2: SGHRS and YFSETQ. The J segment lost 0 bases and the V segment lost 4 bases, leaving 4 bases of the junction unmatched. CDR3 in amino acids: CASSRTGGEAKNIQYF. For the CDR3, the DNA is TGCGCCAGCAGCAGGACAGGGGGTGAAGCCAAAAACATTCAGTACTTC.

V is TRBV9 and J is TRBJ2-1, with 7 nucleotides matching TRBD2. Trimming took 3 bases from V and 9 from J; bases not matched to a gene: 15. Per the germline V gene, CDR1 is SGDLS and CDR2 is YYNGEE. The CDR3 sequence is 16 residues long. The CDR3 sequence is CASSAPGGRGLSEQFF. CDR3 bases: TGTGCCAGCAGCGCACCCGGGGGGAGGGGCCTGAGTGAGCAGTTCTTC. Based on the CDR3 plus reference TRBV9 and TRBJ2-1, the full variable domain is DSGVTQTPKHLITATGQRVTLRCSPRSGDLSVYWYQQSLDQGLQFLIQYYNGEERAKGNILERFSAQQFPDLHSELNLSSLELGDSALYFCASSAPGGRGLSEQFFGPGTRLTVL.

This clone was detected only a few times. This CDR3 is CASSLDGRGQEPLHF. In nucleotides, the CDR3 is TGTGCCAGCAGCTTAGACGGCAGGGGGCAGGAACCCCTCCACTTT. The gene calls are TRBV7-2 and TRBJ1-6; TRBD1 matches 8 bases. The CDR3 runs to 15 residues. The junction had 8 bases not matched to a gene; V was cut back by 1 base and J by 12 bases. Germline V gene lookup returns CDR1 SGHTA and CDR2 FQGNSA.